The 6 T cell receptor beta chains listed next were all sequenced from one sample in a study of cytomegalovirus exposure and HLA in healthy donors. The PCR ran on 60 Vbeta and 13 Jbeta primers. Profiling relied on immunoSEQ multiplex PCR, and the TCRdb table lists in-frame clones only, not all of them. The table has under 250,000 clones, around 81% seen once. The sequenced material came from PBMCs. The receptors stem from a man between 25 and 39 years old in good health and CMV-seronegative.

This sequence joins TRBV12-5 and TRBJ2-3; D gene unclear. V gave up 2 bases and J gave up 6 bases, with 9 bases separating them. This CDR3 has 13 residues. Germline lookup yields CDR1 LGHNT and CDR2 FRNRAP. CDR3 sequence (DNA): TGTGCTAGTGGTTTGTCGTTAGAGGATACGCAGTATTTT. It translates to CASGLSLEDTQYF.

This clone was detected a few times. This rearrangement joins TRBV4-1 to TRBJ1-5; 8 nucleotides agree with TRBD1. V lost 3 bases to trimming and J lost 0 bases; unmatched junction nucleotides: 4. Germline CDR1 and CDR2: MGHRA and YSYEKL. The CDR3 consists of 16 residues. CDR3 loop: CASSQGQEYSNQPQHF. The CDR3 nucleotides read TGCGCCAGCAGCCAGGGACAGGAGTATAGCAATCAGCCCCAGCATTTT.

The V call is TRBV28, the J call TRBJ2-7; the match to TRBD2 covers 9 bases. The germline V gene encodes CDR1 MDHEN and CDR2 SYDVKM. The CDR3 is 15 residues long. J was trimmed by 4 bases and V by 4 bases; bases with no gene match: 8. The CDR3 sequence: CASSSSLAGKYEQYF. The CDR3 DNA reads as TGTGCCAGCAGTTCCAGCCTAGCGGGAAAGTACGAGCAGTACTTC.

The CDR3 reads CASRLAGEGGNEQFF. In DNA form, the CDR3 reads TGTGCCAGCAGGTTAGCGGGAGAAGGGGGGAATGAGCAGTTCTTC. The chain carries TRBV28 and TRBJ2-1; 9 bases agree with TRBD2. This CDR3 has 15 amino acids. Germline V gene data show CDR1 as MDHEN and CDR2 as SYDVKM. The V gene end was trimmed by 6 bases and the J gene end by 7 bases; junction bases not matched to a gene: 10.

The chain links TRBV28 to TRBJ1-2; 11 bases agree with TRBD1. The V and J ends lost 2 bases and 7 bases, in that order; junction bases with no gene match: 3. The germline V gene has CDR1 MDHEN and CDR2 SYDVKM. This CDR3 has 14 amino acids. Here the CDR3 DNA reads TGTGCCAGCAGTTTAGTTGGGACAGGGGGTGGCTACACCTTC. It yields the protein CASSLVGTGGGYTF.

V usage is TRBV25-1 and J usage is TRBJ1-4; a weak D match, TRBD1 (5 bases). Between the trimmed V and J ends, which lost 1 base and 7 bases, there was a span of 13 bases. Germline CDR1 is MGHDK and CDR2 is SYGVNS. This CDR3 is built from 15 residues. This CDR3 is CASSEFKGQGEKLFF. The CDR3 bases are TGTGCCAGCAGTGAATTCAAGGGGCAGGGTGAAAAACTGTTTTTT.